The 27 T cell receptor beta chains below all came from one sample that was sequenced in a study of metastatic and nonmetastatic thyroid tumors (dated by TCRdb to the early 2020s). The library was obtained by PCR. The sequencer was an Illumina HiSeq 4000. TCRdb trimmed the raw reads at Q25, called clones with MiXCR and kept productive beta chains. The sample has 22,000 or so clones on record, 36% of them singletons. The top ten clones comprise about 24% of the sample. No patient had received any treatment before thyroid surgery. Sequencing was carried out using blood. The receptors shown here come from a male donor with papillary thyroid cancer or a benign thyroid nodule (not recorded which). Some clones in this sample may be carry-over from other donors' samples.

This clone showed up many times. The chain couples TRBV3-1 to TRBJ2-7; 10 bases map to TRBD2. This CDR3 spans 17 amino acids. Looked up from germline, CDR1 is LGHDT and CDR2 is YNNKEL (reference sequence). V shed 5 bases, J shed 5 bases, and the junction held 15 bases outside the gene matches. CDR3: CASSRGPRASGSHEQYF. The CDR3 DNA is TGTGCCAGCAGCAGGGGGCCTCGTGCTAGCGGGAGCCACGAGCAGTACTTC.

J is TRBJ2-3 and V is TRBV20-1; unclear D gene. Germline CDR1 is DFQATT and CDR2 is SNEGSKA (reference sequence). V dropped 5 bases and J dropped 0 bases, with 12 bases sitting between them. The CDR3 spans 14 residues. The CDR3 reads CSAAMKSSTDTQYF. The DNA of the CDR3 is TGCAGTGCTGCAATGAAAAGTAGCACAGATACGCAGTATTTT.

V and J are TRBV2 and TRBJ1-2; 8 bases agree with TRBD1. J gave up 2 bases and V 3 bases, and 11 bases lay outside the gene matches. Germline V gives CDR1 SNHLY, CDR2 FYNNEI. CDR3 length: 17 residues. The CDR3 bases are TGTGCCAGCAGTGACGACAGGGGAAAAGGTCTAAACTATGGCTACACCTTC. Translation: CASSDDRGKGLNYGYTF.

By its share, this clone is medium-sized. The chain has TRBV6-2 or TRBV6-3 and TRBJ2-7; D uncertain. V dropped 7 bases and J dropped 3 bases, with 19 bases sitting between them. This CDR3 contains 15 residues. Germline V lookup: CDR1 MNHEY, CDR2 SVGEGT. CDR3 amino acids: CASIDSPSSHYEQYF. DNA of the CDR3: TGTGCCAGCATTGATTCCCCAAGCTCTCACTACGAGCAGTACTTC.

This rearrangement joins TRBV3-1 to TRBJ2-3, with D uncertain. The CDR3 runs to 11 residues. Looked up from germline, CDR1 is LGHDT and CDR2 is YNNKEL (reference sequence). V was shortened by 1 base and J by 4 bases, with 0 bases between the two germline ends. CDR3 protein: CASSQADTQYF. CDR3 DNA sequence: TGTGCCAGCAGCCAAGCAGATACGCAGTATTTT.

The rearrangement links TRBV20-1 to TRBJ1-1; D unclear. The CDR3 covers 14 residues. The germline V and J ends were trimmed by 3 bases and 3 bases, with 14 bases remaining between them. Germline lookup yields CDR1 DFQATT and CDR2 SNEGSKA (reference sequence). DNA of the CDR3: TGCAGTGCTAGGCATGCTGGGGATTACACTGAAGCTTTCTTT. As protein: CSARHAGDYTEAFF.

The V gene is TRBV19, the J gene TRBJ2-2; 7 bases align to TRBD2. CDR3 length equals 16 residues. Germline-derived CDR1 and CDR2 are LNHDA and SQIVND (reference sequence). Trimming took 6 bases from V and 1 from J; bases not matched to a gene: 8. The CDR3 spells CASSPWGGMNTGELFF. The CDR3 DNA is TGTGCCAGTAGCCCTTGGGGAGGGATGAACACCGGGGAGCTGTTTTTT.

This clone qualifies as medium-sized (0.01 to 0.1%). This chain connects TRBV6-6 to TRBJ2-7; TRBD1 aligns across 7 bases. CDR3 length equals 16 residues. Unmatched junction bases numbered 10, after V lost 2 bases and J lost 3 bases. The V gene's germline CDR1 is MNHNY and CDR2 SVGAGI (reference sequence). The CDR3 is CASSYAGRDSYYEQYF. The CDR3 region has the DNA TGTGCCAGCAGTTACGCGGGCCGGGACAGTTACTACGAGCAGTACTTC.

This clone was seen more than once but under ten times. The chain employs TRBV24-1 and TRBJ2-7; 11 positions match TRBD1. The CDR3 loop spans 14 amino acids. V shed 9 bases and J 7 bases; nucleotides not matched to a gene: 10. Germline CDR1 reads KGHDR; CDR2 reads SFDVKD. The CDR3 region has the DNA TGTGCCACCCGGACAGGGGGCGAGGCGGGAGAGCAGTACTTC. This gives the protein CATRTGGEAGEQYF.

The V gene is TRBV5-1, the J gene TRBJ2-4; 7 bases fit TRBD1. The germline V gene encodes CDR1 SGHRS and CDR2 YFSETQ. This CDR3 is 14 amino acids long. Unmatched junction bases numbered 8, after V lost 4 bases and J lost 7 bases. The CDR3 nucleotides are TGCGCCAGCAGCAGGGACAGTGAGGGGAACATTCAGTACTTC. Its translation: CASSRDSEGNIQYF.

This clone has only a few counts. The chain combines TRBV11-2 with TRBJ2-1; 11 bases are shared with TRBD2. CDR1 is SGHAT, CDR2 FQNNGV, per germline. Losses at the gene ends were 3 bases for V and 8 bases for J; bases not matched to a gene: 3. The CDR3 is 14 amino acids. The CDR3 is CASSFISGRDEQFF. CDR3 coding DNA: TGTGCCAGCAGCTTTATTAGCGGGAGGGATGAGCAGTTCTTC.

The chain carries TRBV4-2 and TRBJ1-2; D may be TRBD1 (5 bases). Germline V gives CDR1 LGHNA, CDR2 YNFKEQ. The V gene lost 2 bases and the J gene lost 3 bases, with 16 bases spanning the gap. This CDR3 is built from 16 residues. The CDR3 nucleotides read TGTGCCAGCAGCCAAATCTTAGGCAGGGAGGACTATGGCTACACCTTC. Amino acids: CASSQILGREDYGYTF.

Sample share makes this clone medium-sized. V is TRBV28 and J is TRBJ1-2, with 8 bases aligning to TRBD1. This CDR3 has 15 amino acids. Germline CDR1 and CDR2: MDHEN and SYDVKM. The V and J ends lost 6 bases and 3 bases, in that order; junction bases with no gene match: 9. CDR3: CASRGGQGLHYGYTF. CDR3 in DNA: TGTGCCAGCAGGGGAGGACAGGGTCTTCACTATGGCTACACCTTC.

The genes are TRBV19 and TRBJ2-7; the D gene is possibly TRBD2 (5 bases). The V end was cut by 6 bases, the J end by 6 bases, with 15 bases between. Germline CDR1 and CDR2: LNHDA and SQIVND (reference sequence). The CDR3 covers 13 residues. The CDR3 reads CASSGEKGSEQYF. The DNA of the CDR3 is TGTGCCAGTAGCGGGGAGAAGGGAAGCGAGCAGTACTTC. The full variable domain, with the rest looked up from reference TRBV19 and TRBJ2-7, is DGGITQSPKYLFRKEGQNVTLSCEQNLNHDAMYWYRQDPGQGLRLIYYSQIVNDFQKGDIAEGYSVSREKKESFPLTVTSAQKNPTAFYLCASSGEKGSEQYFGPGTRLTVT.

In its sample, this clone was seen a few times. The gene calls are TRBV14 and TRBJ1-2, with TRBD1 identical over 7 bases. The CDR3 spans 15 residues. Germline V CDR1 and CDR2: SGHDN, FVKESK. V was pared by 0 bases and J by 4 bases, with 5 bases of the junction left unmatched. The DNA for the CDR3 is TGTGCCAGCAGCCAAGACGCAGGGGGGATCTATGGCTACACCTTC. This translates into CASSQDAGGIYGYTF.

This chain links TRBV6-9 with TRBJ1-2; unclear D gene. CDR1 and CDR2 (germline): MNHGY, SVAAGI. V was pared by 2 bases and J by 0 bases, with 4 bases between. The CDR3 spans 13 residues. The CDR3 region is CASSYGANYGYTF. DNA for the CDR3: TGTGCCAGCAGTTATGGAGCTAACTATGGCTACACCTTC.

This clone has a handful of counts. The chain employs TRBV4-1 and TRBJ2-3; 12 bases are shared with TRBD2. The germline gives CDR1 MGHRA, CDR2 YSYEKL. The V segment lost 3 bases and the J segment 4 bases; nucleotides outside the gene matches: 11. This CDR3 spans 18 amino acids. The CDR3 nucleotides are TGCGCCAGCAGCCAGGCAGAAGCTAGCGGGGGGGCGGCAGATACGCAGTATTTT. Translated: CASSQAEASGGAADTQYF.

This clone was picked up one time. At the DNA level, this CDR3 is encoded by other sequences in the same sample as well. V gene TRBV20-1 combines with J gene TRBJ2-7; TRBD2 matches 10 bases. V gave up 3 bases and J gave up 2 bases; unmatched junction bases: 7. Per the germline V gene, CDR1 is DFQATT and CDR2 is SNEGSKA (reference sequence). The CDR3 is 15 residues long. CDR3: CSARGSSGRTYEQYF. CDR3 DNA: TGCAGTGCTAGGGGTTCTAGCGGGAGAACCTACGAGCAGTACTTC.

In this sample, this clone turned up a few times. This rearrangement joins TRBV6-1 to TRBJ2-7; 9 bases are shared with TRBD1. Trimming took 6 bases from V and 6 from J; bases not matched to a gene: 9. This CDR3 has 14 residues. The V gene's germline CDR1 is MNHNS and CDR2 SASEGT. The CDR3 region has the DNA TGTGCCAGCAGGTCTCGGGACAGGGTTCCCGAGCAGTACTTC. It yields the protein CASRSRDRVPEQYF.

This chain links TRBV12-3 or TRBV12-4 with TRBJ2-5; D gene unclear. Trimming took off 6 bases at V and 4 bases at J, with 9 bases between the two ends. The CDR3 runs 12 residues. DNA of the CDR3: TGTGCCAGCAGCCCCGGCGGAGAGACCCAGTACTTC. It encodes CASSPGGETQYF.

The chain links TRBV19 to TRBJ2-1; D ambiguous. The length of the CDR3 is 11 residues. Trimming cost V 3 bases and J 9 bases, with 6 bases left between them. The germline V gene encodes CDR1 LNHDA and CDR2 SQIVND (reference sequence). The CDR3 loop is CASSILAEQFF. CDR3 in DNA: TGTGCCAGTAGTATTTTAGCTGAGCAGTTCTTC.

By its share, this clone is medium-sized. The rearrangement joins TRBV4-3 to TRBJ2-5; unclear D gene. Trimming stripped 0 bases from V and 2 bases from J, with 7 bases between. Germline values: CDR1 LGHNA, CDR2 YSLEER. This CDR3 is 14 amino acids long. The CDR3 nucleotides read TGCGCCAGCAGCCAAGATCTAGGTCAAGAGACCCAGTACTTC. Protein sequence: CASSQDLGQETQYF.

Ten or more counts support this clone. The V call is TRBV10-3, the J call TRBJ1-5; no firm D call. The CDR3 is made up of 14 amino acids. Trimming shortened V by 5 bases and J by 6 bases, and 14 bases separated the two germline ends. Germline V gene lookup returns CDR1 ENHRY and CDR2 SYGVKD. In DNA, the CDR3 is TGTGCCATCAGTACCGAGGGTTTAAGTCAGCCCCAGCATTTT. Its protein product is CAISTEGLSQPQHF.

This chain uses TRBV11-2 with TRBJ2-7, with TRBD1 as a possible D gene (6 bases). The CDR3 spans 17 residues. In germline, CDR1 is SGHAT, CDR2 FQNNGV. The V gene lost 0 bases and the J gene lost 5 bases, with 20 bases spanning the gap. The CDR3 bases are TGTGCCAGCAGCTTAGATTCGCCCCGACAGGACCTGGACGAGCAGTACTTC. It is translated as CASSLDSPRQDLDEQYF.

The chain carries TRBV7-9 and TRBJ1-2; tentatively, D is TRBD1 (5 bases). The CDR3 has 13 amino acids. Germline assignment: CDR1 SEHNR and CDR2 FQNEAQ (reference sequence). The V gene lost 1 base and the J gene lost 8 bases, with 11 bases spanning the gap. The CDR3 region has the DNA TGTGCCAGCAGCTTAGACGGGGGACGGGGCTACACCTTC. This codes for CASSLDGGRGYTF.

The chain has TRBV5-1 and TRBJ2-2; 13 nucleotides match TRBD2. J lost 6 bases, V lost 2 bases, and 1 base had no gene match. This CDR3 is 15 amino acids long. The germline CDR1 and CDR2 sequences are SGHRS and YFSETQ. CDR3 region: CASSFGLAGAGELFF. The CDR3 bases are TGCGCCAGCAGCTTTGGACTAGCGGGAGCCGGGGAGCTGTTTTTT.

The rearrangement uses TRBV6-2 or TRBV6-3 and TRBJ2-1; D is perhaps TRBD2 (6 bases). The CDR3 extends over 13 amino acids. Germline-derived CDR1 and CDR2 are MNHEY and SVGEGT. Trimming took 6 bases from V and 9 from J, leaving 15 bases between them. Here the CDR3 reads CASRWTTDVEQFF. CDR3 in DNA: TGTGCCAGCAGATGGACTACTGACGTTGAGCAGTTCTTC.